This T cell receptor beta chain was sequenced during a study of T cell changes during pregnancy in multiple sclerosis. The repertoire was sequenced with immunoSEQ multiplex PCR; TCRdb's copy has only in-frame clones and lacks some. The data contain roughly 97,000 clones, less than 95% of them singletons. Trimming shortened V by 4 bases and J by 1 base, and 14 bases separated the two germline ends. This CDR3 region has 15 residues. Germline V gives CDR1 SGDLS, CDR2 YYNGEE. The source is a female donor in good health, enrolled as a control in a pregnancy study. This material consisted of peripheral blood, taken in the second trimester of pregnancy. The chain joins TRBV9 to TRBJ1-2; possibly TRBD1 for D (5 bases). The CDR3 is CASSSRGWVNYGYTF. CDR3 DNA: TGTGCCAGCAGCTCGCGGGGGTGGGTTAACTATGGCTACACCTTC.